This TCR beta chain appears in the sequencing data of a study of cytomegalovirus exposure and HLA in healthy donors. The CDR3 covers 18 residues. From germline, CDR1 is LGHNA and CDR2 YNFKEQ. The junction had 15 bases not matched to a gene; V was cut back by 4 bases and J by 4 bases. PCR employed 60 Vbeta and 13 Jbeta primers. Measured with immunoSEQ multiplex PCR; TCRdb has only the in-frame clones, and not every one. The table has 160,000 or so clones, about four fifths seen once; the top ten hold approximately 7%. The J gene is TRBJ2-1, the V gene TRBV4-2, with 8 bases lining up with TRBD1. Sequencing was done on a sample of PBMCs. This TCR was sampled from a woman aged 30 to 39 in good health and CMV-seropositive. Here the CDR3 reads CASSRETTGVLVYNEQFF. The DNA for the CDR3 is TGTGCCAGCAGCCGGGAGACGACAGGGGTTCTTGTGTACAATGAGCAGTTCTTC.